What follows describes a single TCR beta chain. This sample is part of a study of glioma-infiltrating T cells after dendritic cell vaccination. Whole-study context: Dendritic cell vaccination trial patients had either newly diagnosed or recurrent glioblastoma. Autologous tumor lysate was loaded overnight onto monocyte-derived dendritic cells grown about seven days with IL-4 and GM-CSF.

In germline, CDR1 is SGDLS, CDR2 YYNGEE. This CDR3 is built from 16 residues. Trimming removed 4 bases from V and 6 bases from J; junction bases left unmatched: 8. Assay: immunoSEQ multiplex PCR; the TCRdb copy retains only in-frame clones and omits some. The table has about 87,000 clones, over 85% seen once. This sequence originates from a human donor with glioblastoma. The chain couples TRBV9 to TRBJ2-1; 12 bases map to TRBD2. The source was blood, collected before dendritic cell vaccination. CDR3 DNA: TGTGCCAGCAGCCCCCGACTAGCGGGAGTGAGCAATGAGCAGTTCTTC. Translating it yields CASSPRLAGVSNEQFF.